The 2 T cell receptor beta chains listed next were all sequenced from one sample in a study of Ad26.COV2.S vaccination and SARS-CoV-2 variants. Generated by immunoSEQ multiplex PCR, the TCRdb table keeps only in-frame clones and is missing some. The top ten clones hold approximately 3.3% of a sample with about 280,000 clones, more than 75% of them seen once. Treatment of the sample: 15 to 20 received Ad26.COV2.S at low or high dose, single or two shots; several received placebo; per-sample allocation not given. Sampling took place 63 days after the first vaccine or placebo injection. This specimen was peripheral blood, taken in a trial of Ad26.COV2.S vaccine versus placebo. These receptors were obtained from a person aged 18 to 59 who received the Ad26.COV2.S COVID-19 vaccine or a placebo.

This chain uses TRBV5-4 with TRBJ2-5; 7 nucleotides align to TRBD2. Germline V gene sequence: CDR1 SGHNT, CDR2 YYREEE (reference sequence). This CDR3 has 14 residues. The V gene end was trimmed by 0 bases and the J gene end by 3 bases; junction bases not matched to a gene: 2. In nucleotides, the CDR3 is TGTGCCAGCAGCTTGGGGACTAGAGAAGAGACCCAGTACTTC. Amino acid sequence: CASSLGTREETQYF.

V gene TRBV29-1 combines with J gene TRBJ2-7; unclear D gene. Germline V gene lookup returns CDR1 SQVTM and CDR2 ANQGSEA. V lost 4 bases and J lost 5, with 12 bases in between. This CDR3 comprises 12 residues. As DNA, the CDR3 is TGCAGCGTTGGAGGTAGGTTGGACGAGCAGTACTTC. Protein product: CSVGGRLDEQYF.